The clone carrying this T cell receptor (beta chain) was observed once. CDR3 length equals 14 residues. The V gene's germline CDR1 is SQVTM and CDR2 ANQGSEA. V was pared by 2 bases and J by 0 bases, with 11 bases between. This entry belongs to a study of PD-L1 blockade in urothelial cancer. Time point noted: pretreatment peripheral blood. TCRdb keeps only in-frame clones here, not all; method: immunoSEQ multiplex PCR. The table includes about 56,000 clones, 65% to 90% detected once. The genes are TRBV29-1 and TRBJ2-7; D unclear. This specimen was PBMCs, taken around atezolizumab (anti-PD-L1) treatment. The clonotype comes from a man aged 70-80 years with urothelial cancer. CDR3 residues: CSVEPLSSSYEQYF. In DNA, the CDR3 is TGCAGCGTTGAACCACTTTCGAGCTCCTACGAGCAGTACTTC.